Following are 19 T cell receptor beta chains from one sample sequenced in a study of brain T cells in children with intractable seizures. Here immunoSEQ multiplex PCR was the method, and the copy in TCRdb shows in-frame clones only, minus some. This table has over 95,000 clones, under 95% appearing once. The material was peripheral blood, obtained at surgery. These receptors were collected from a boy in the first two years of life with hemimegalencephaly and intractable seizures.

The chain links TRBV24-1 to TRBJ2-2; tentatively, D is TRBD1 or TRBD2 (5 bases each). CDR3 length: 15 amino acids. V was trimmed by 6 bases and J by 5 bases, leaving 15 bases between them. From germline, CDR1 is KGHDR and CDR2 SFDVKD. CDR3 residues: CATSTRQTGTGELFF. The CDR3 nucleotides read TGTGCCACCAGTACGCGACAGACGGGGACCGGGGAGCTGTTTTTT.

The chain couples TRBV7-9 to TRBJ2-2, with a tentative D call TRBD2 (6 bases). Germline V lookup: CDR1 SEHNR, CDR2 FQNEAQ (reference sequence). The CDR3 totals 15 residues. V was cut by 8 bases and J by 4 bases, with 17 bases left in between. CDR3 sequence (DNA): TGTGCCAGCTCCGGGAGCCCCCCCGGCACCGGGGAGCTGTTTTTT. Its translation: CASSGSPPGTGELFF.

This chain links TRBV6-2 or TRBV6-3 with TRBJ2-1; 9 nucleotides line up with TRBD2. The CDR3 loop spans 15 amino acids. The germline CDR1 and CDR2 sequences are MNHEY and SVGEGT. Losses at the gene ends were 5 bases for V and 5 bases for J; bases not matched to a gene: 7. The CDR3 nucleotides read TGTGCCAGCAGTAATGCGGGAGGGCCGGACAATGAGCAGTTCTTC. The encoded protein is CASSNAGGPDNEQFF.

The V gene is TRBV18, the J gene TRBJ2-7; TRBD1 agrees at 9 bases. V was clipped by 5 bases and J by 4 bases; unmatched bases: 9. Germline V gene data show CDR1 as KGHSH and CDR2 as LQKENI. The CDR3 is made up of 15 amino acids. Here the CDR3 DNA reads TGTGCCAGCTCAACCCAACAGGGGGCATCGTACGAGCAGTACTTC. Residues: CASSTQQGASYEQYF.

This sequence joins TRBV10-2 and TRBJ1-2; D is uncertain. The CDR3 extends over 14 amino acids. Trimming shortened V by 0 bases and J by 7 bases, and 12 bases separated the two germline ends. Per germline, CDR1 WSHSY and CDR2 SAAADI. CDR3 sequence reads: CASSESGVLGGYTF. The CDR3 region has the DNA TGCGCCAGCAGTGAGTCTGGGGTCTTGGGTGGCTACACCTTC.

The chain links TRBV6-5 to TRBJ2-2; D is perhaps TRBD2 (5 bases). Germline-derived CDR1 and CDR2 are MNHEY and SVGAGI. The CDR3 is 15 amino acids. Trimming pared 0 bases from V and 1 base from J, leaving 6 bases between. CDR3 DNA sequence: TGTGCCAGCAGTTACTCGAGCGGGAACACCGGGGAGCTGTTTTTT. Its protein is CASSYSSGNTGELFF.

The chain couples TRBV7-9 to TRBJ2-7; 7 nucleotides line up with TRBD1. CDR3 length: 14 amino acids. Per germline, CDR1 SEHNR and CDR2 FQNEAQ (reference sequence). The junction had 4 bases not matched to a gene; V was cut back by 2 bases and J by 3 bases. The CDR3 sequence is CASSLIQGNYEQYF. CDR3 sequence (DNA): TGTGCCAGCAGCTTAATACAGGGGAACTACGAGCAGTACTTC. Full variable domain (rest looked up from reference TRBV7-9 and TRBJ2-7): DTGVSQNPRHKITKRGQNVTFRCDPISEHNRLYWYRQTLGQGPEFLTYFQNEAQLEKSRLLSDRFSAERPKGSFSTLEIQRTEQGDSAMYLCASSLIQGNYEQYFGPGTRLTVT.

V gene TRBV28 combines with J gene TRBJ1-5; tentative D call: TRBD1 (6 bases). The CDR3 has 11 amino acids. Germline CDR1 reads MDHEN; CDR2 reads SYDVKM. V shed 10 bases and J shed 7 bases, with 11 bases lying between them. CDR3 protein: CATGGAQPQHF. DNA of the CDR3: TGTGCCACCGGGGGGGCACAGCCCCAGCATTTT. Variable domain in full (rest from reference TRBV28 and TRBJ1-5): DVKVTQSSRYLVKRTGEKVFLECVQDMDHENMFWYRQDPGLGLRLIYFSYDVKMKEKGDIPEGYSVSREKKERFSLILESASTNQTSMYLCATGGAQPQHFGDGTRLSIL.

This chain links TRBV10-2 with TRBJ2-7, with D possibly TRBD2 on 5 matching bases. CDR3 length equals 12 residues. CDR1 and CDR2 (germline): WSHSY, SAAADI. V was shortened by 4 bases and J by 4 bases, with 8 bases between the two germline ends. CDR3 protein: CASSVSGYEQYF. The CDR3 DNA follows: TGCGCCAGCAGTGTGTCGGGATACGAGCAGTACTTC.

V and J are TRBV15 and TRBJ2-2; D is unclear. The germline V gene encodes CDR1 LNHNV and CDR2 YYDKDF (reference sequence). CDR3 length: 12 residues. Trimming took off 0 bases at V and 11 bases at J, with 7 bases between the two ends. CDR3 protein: CATSRDEYELFF. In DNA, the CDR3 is TGTGCCACCAGCAGAGATGAATATGAGCTGTTTTTT.

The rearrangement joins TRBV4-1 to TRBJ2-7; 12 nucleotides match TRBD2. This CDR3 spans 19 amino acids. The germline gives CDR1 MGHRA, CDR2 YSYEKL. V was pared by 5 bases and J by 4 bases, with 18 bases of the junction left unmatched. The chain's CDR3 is CASSFLTSGRTSPGYEQYF. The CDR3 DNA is TGCGCCAGCAGCTTCCTTACTAGCGGGAGGACCTCTCCGGGGTACGAGCAGTACTTC.

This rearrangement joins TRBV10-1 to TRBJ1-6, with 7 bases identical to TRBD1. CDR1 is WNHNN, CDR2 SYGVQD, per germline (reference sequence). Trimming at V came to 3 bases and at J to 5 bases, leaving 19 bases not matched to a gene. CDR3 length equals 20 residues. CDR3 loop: CASSEGPGPQGGLHNSPLHF. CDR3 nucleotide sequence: TGCGCCAGCAGTGAAGGCCCCGGGCCCCAAGGGGGCTTACATAATTCACCCCTCCACTTT.

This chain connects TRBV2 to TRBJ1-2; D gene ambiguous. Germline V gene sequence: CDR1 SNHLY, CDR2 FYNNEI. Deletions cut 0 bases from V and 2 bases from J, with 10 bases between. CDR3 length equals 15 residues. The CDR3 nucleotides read TGTGCCAGCAGTGAAGCTAGGCCAGGAAACTATGGCTACACCTTC. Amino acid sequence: CASSEARPGNYGYTF.

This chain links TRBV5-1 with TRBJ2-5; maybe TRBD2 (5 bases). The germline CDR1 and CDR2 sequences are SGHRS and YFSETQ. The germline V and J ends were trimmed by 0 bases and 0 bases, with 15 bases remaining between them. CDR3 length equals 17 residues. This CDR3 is CASSLAGQTMYQETQYF. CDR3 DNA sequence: TGCGCCAGCAGCTTGGCGGGTCAGACTATGTACCAAGAGACCCAGTACTTC. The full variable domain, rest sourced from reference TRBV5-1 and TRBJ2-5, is KAGVTQTPRYLIKTRGQQVTLSCSPISGHRSVSWYQQTPGQGLQFLFEYFSETQRNKGNFPGRFSGRQFSNSRSEMNVSTLELGDSALYLCASSLAGQTMYQETQYFGPGTRLLVL.

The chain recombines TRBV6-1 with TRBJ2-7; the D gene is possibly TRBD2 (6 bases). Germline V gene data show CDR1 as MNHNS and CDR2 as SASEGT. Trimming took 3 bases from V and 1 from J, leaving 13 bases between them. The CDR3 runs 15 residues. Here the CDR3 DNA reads TGTGCCAGCAGTGAGGCCAGCGCGGGGTCCTACGAGCAGTACTTC. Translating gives CASSEASAGSYEQYF.

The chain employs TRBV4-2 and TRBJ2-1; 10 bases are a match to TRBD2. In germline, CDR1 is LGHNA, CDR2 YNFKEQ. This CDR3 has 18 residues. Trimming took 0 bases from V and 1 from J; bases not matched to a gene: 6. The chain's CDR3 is CASSQDLWTSGSYNEQFF. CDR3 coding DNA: TGTGCCAGCAGCCAAGATTTGTGGACTAGCGGATCCTACAATGAGCAGTTCTTC.

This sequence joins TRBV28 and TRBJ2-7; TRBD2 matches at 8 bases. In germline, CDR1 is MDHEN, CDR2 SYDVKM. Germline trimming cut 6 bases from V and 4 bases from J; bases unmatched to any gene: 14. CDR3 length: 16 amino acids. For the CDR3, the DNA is TGTGCCAGCAGCCCACGGAGCGGGAGAAGAAGGTACGAGCAGTACTTC. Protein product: CASSPRSGRRRYEQYF. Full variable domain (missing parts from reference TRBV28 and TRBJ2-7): DVKVTQSSRYLVKRTGEKVFLECVQDMDHENMFWYRQDPGLGLRLIYFSYDVKMKEKGDIPEGYSVSREKKERFSLILESASTNQTSMYLCASSPRSGRRRYEQYFGPGTRLTVT.

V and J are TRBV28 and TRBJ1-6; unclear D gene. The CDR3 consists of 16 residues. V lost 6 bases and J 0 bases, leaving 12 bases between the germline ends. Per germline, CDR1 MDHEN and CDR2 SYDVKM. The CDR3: CASSLPGGSYNSPLHF. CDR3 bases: TGTGCCAGCAGCCTCCCCGGCGGCTCCTATAATTCACCCCTCCACTTT.

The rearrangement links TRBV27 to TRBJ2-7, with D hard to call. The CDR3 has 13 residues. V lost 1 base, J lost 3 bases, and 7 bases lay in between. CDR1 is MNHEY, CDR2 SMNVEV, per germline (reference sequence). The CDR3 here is CASSLLGFYEQYF. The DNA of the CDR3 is TGTGCCAGCAGTTTATTGGGCTTCTACGAGCAGTACTTC.